This T cell receptor beta chain was obtained from a study of cytomegalovirus exposure and HLA in healthy donors. General study points: In vitro work confirmed that a few CMV-associated chains recognize CMV antigens. Rarity held for most TCR sequences, but there were some public TCRs that occurred in many donors. In a later analysis, HLA-associated TCR beta chains were more clonally expanded than equally common others.

In regard to this clone: Its antigen remains unidentified. Within the sample, other DNA sequences also encode this same CDR3.

Amplification used 60 Vbeta primers and 13 Jbeta primers. Assay: immunoSEQ multiplex PCR; the TCRdb copy retains only in-frame clones and omits some. The sample holds about 160,000 clones, approximately 80% seen once. V lost 8 bases, J lost 3 bases, and 4 bases stayed unmatched. The germline CDR1 and CDR2 sequences are SNHLY and FYNNEI. The CDR3 runs to 13 residues. Sequenced: PBMCs. The sequence derives from a woman aged 40 to 50 in good health and CMV-seropositive. The gene calls are TRBV2 and TRBJ1-1; 9 bases map to TRBD1. CDR3 coding DNA: TGTGCCAGCTCCGGGGACAGGGACACTGAAGCTTTCTTT. The encoded protein is CASSGDRDTEAFF.